The TCR beta chain under discussion was sequenced for a study of OX40 agonist ivuxolimab in advanced cancers. Points on this clone: What it binds is not known.

Notes on the study in general: In the 0.1 to 3.0 mg/kg range, CD4+ and CD8+ blood T cells had expanded clonally by week 6.

Collection of blood occurred at baseline, at cycle 4 day 1, and at cycle 7 day 1. The data were produced by immunoSEQ multiplex PCR, yet TCRdb's version contains in-frame clones alone and is incomplete. The sample holds over 75,000 clones; about 93% are singletons and the top ten take about 0.45%. The sample consisted of CD4+ or CD8+ T cells sorted from blood, taken in a trial of the OX40 agonist ivuxolimab. The TCR comes from an adult with an advanced solid tumor such as melanoma, head and neck, liver or kidney cancer.

The CDR3 DNA reads TGTGCCAGCAGCTTATATATGGTCCGGGAGCTGTTTTTT. Its protein is CASSLYMVRELFF. The chain is built from TRBV7-2 and TRBJ2-2; D not resolved. This CDR3 spans 13 amino acids. Germline V gene sequence: CDR1 SGHTA, CDR2 FQGNSA. The ends were cut back, 2 bases at V and 9 bases at J, with 10 bases in the middle.